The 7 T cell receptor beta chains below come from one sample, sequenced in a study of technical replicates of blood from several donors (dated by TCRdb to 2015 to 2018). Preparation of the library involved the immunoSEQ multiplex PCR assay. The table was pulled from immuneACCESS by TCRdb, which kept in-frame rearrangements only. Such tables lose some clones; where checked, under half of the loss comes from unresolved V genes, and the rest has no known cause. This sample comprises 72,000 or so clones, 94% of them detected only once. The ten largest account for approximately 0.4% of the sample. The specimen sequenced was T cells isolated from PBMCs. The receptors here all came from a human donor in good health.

The CDR3 DNA follows: TGTGCCAGCAGATCCCCCGGGAAGAACACTGAAGCTTTCTTT. Amino acids: CASRSPGKNTEAFF. The J gene is TRBJ1-1, the V gene TRBV5-8, with D unresolved. Trimming stripped 5 bases from V and 1 base from J, with 12 bases between. This CDR3 is built from 14 residues. CDR1 is SGHTS, CDR2 YDEGEE, per germline.

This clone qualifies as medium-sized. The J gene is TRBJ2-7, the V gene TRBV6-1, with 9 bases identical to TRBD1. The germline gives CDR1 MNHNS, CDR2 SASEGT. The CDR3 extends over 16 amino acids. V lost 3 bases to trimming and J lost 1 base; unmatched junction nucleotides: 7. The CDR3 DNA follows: TGTGCCAGCAGTGACGAGGGACAGGGCCCTTCCTACGAGCAGTACTTC. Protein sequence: CASSDEGQGPSYEQYF.

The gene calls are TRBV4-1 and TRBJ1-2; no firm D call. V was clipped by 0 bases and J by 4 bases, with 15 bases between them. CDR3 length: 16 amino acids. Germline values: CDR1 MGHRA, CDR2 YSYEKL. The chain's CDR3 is CASSQDWAGLLYGYTF. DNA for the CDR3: TGCGCCAGCAGCCAAGATTGGGCAGGATTGCTCTATGGCTACACCTTC.

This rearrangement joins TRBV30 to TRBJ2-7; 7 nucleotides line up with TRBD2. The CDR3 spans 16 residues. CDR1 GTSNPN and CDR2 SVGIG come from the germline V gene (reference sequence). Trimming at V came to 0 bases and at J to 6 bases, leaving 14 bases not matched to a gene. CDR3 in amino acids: CAWSVSLGVAGIEQYF. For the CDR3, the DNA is TGTGCCTGGAGTGTATCCCTCGGGGTAGCGGGTATCGAGCAGTACTTC.

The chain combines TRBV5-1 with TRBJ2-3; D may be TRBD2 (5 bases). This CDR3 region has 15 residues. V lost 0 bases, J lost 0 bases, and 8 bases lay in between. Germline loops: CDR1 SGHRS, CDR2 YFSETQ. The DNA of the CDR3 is TGCGCCAGCAGCTTGGCGGGGATTAGCACAGATACGCAGTATTTT. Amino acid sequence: CASSLAGISTDTQYF.

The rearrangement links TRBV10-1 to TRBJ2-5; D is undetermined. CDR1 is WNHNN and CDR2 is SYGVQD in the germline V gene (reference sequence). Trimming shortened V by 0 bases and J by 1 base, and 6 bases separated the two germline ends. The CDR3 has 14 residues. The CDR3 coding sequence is TGCGCCAGCAGTGAGTCTGGAGCCCAAGAGACCCAGTACTTC. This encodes CASSESGAQETQYF.

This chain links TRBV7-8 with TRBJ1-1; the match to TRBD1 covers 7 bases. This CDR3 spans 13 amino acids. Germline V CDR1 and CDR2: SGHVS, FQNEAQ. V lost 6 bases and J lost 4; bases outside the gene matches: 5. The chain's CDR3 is CASRVSGGTEAFF. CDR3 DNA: TGTGCCAGCAGGGTCTCAGGGGGCACTGAAGCTTTCTTT.